A single sample gave rise to the 3 T cell receptor beta chains below, sequenced in a study of T cell responses to AZD1222 COVID-19 vaccine (dated by TCRdb to 2020 to 2022). The meaning of the sample's time point label: about 28 days (+/-7) after the second vaccine dose. Preparation of the library involved the immunoSEQ multiplex PCR assay. Entries here come from immuneACCESS through TCRdb and include only in-frame sequences with V and J called. Some clones fail to appear in such tables; in the studies checked, an unresolved V gene covers under half of the shortfall, and the cause of the remainder is unknown. For this sample the table gives more than 100,000 clones, of which 92% were detected only once. The ten top clones hold approximately 7.9% of the sample. Sequences were derived from peripheral blood, sampled 28 days after the second AZD1222 dose. These receptors originate from an adult who received the AZD1222 COVID-19 vaccine.

This chain links TRBV10-3 with TRBJ1-3, with D unresolved. V lost 0 bases, J lost 4 bases, and 7 bases lay in between. The length of the CDR3 is 14 residues. Germline CDR1 and CDR2: ENHRY and SYGVKD. CDR3 residues: CAISESAEGNTIYF. CDR3 coding DNA: TGTGCCATCAGTGAGTCTGCGGAAGGAAACACCATATATTTT.

The chain uses TRBV19 and TRBJ1-5; D is undetermined. This CDR3 spans 18 amino acids. V dropped 7 bases and J dropped 4 bases, with 26 bases sitting between them. Germline CDR1 reads LNHDA; CDR2 reads SQIVND (reference sequence). CDR3 coding DNA: TGTGCCAGTACCCCCGAGTATTGGGGTCTAGGCGCGAATCAGCCCCAGCATTTT. Its translation is CASTPEYWGLGANQPQHF.

This chain connects TRBV24-1 to TRBJ1-2; D may be TRBD1 (6 bases). Trimming pared 6 bases from V and 4 bases from J, leaving 11 bases between. The V gene's germline CDR1 is KGHDR and CDR2 SFDVKD. This CDR3 comprises 13 residues. CDR3 in amino acids: CATSLGGGYGYTF. For the CDR3, the DNA is TGTGCCACCAGTTTGGGGGGCGGCTATGGCTACACCTTC.